These 23 T cell receptor beta chains originate from one sample sequenced in a study of T cell changes during pregnancy in multiple sclerosis. Data came from immunoSEQ multiplex PCR; TCRdb stores just in-frame clones and leaves some out. The table includes around 60,000 clones, about 89% detected once. Sequenced here: CD4+ T cells from peripheral blood mononuclear cells, sampled after pregnancy. The receptor set was obtained from a female donor in good health, enrolled as a control in a pregnancy study.

V is TRBV5-4 and J is TRBJ1-1; a possible D gene is TRBD1 (6 bases). Per the germline V gene, CDR1 is SGHNT and CDR2 is YYREEE (reference sequence). CDR3 length: 17 amino acids. V lost 0 bases, J lost 5 bases, and 20 bases lay in between. CDR3: CASSLGPEGGGGTEAFF. CDR3 bases: TGTGCCAGCAGCTTGGGACCAGAGGGGGGAGGGGGGACTGAAGCTTTCTTT.

This chain links TRBV19 with TRBJ2-2; 8 bases match TRBD1. Germline V gene sequence: CDR1 LNHDA, CDR2 SQIVND (reference sequence). Trimming took 6 bases from V and 0 from J; bases not matched to a gene: 3. The length of the CDR3 is 15 residues. The CDR3 sequence is CASRVTGANTGELFF. The DNA of the CDR3 is TGTGCCAGTAGGGTGACAGGGGCGAACACCGGGGAGCTGTTTTTT.

On this clone itself: Sequence at one end of the junction differs from germline and may be a read error. The J gene is TRBJ1-1, the V gene TRBV4-2; D possibly corresponds to TRBD1 (6 bases). Germline CDR1 LGHNA, CDR2 YNFKEQ. This CDR3 spans 19 amino acids. CDR3 sequence: CANSLLRVRGGDASTEAFF. The CDR3 coding sequence is TGTGCCAACAGCCTTTTAAGGGTACGAGGGGGAGACGCGAGCACTGAAGCTTTCTTT.

This rearrangement joins TRBV2 to TRBJ1-3; maybe TRBD1 (6 bases). V gave up 5 bases and J gave up 0 bases, with 23 bases separating them. Germline values: CDR1 SNHLY, CDR2 FYNNEI. The CDR3 sequence is 19 residues long. CDR3 residues: CASSRETTGLLISGNTIYF. CDR3 nucleotides: TGTGCCAGCAGTAGGGAGACAACAGGGCTACTGATCTCTGGAAACACCATATATTTT.

The chain uses TRBV11-2 and TRBJ2-1, with D maybe TRBD2 (6 bases). Per germline, CDR1 SGHAT and CDR2 FQNNGV. V was shortened by 2 bases and J by 11 bases, with 10 bases between the two germline ends. The CDR3 is 12 amino acids. The CDR3 is CASSLSGGKQFF. The CDR3, as DNA: TGTGCCAGCAGCTTAAGTGGGGGGAAGCAGTTCTTC.

The chain uses TRBV27 and TRBJ1-5, with D possibly matching TRBD1 (5 bases). The V end lost 2 bases, the J end lost 9 bases, and 14 bases lay between the germline ends. This CDR3 region has 14 residues. Germline CDR1 and CDR2: MNHEY and SMNVEV (reference sequence). The CDR3 DNA reads TGTGCCAGCAGTTTACAAGGAAGGGGATGGCCCCAGCATTTT. Translation gives CASSLQGRGWPQHF.

The count of this clone is one. The genes are TRBV18 and TRBJ2-1; D may be TRBD1 (5 bases). Germline CDR1 and CDR2: KGHSH and LQKENI. CDR3 length: 14 amino acids. V shed 5 bases and J shed 2 bases, with 10 bases lying between them. CDR3 in DNA: TGTGCCAGCTCAGGGGCTCCCCCCTACAATGAGCAGTTCTTC. This encodes CASSGAPPYNEQFF. The complete variable domain, with remaining parts taken from reference TRBV18 and TRBJ2-1, reads NAGVMQNPRHLVRRRGQEARLRCSPMKGHSHVYWYRQLPEEGLKFMVYLQKENIIDESGMPKERFSAEFPKEGPSILRIQQVVRGDSAAYFCASSGAPPYNEQFFGPGTRLTVL.

V and J are TRBV5-4 and TRBJ1-1, with a possible D match to TRBD1 (5 bases). Germline CDR1 SGHNT, CDR2 YYREEE (reference sequence). Trimming stripped 4 bases from V and 3 bases from J, with 19 bases between. The CDR3 is 16 residues long. This chain's CDR3 is CASSQGVGGLDTEAFF. The DNA of the CDR3 is TGTGCCAGCAGCCAAGGGGTAGGAGGGTTGGACACTGAAGCTTTCTTT.

CDR3 protein: CASSLEGDMNTEAFF. CDR3 DNA sequence: TGTGCCAGCAGCTTAGAGGGGGACATGAACACTGAAGCTTTCTTT. V usage is TRBV7-2 and J usage is TRBJ1-1, with TRBD1 as a possible D gene (6 bases). The germline gives CDR1 SGHTA, CDR2 FQGNSA. The V end lost 1 base, the J end lost 0 bases, and 9 bases lay between the germline ends. The CDR3 extends over 15 amino acids.

A note on this clone: One junction end disagrees with the germline gene, perhaps due to a read error. The chain recombines TRBV2 with TRBJ2-3; 7 positions agree with TRBD2. CDR3 size: 15 residues. Germline CDR1 SNHLY, CDR2 FYNNEI. CDR3 amino acids: CASTALGGGTDTQYF. The CDR3 DNA is TGTGCAAGCACGGCCCTTGGCGGGGGAACAGATACGCAGTATTTT.

This clone appeared once. The CDR3 loop is CASTWGQDSSYNEQFF. As DNA, the CDR3 is TGTGCCAGCACCTGGGGGCAGGACAGCTCCTACAATGAGCAGTTCTTC. The rearrangement joins TRBV2 to TRBJ2-1; D is perhaps TRBD1 (6 bases). CDR3 size: 16 residues. V was shortened by 7 bases and J by 0 bases, with 16 bases between the two germline ends. Germline loops: CDR1 SNHLY, CDR2 FYNNEI.

The J gene is TRBJ1-6, the V gene TRBV5-4; a weak D match, TRBD1 (6 bases). The CDR3 is 15 residues long. V dropped 6 bases and J dropped 0 bases, with 10 bases sitting between them. Looked up from germline, CDR1 is SGHNT and CDR2 is YYREEE (reference sequence). CDR3 sequence reads: CASTLTGSYNSPLHF. The DNA of the CDR3 is TGTGCCAGCACCCTGACAGGCTCCTATAATTCACCCCTCCACTTT.

The chain couples TRBV29-1 to TRBJ2-1; a possible D gene is TRBD1 (5 bases). CDR1 SQVTM and CDR2 ANQGSEA come from the germline V gene. V lost 2 bases, J lost 9 bases, and 20 bases lay in between. This CDR3 is built from 15 residues. The CDR3 protein is CSVELAGIHSSEQFF. CDR3 coding DNA: TGCAGCGTTGAATTAGCAGGGATTCATTCAAGTGAGCAGTTCTTC.

A single count supports this clone. This chain joins TRBV30 and TRBJ1-1; D call uncertain. Germline-derived CDR1 and CDR2 are GTSNPN and SVGIG (reference sequence). The CDR3 is made up of 14 amino acids. Trimming shortened V by 2 bases and J by 3 bases, and 13 bases separated the two germline ends. The CDR3: CAWSIGIRDTEAFF. The CDR3 DNA reads TGTGCCTGGAGTATCGGGATTAGGGACACTGAAGCTTTCTTT.

The chain links TRBV4-3 to TRBJ2-4, with 9 bases matching TRBD1. Per the germline V gene, CDR1 is LGHNA and CDR2 is YSLEER. V shed 4 bases and J 0 bases; nucleotides not matched to a gene: 10. The CDR3 sequence is 18 residues long. Here the CDR3 reads CASSRRQGGSIAKNIQYF. The CDR3 DNA is TGCGCCAGCAGCCGTCGACAGGGGGGCTCTATAGCCAAAAACATTCAGTACTTC.

The chain has TRBV13 and TRBJ1-6; 7 nucleotides agree with TRBD1. The CDR3 spans 15 residues. V shed 5 bases and J 9 bases; nucleotides not matched to a gene: 10. The germline gives CDR1 PRHDT, CDR2 FYEKMQ (reference sequence). The DNA of the CDR3 is TGTGCCAGCAGCCAACAGGGGTCTTATGGTTCACCCCTCCACTTT. Its translation: CASSQQGSYGSPLHF.

V is TRBV9 and J is TRBJ1-6; D gene ambiguous. CDR3 length equals 13 residues. From germline, CDR1 is SGDLS and CDR2 YYNGEE. Trimming removed 0 bases from V and 7 bases from J, with 5 bases in between. The CDR3 here is CASSVGGNSPLHF. DNA of the CDR3: TGTGCCAGCAGCGTAGGAGGGAATTCACCCCTCCACTTT.

The CDR3 coding sequence is TGTGCCAGCACCCCGGGACAGGGAGACGAAAAACTGTTTTTT. It codes for CASTPGQGDEKLFF. V gene TRBV5-4 combines with J gene TRBJ1-4, with 9 bases lining up with TRBD1. Germline CDR1 and CDR2: SGHNT and YYREEE (reference sequence). The CDR3 length is 14 residues. J was trimmed by 8 bases and V by 6 bases; bases with no gene match: 8.

The chain uses TRBV7-2 and TRBJ2-3, with 12 bases identical to TRBD2. This CDR3 is 16 amino acids long. The germline V gene encodes CDR1 SGHTA and CDR2 FQGNSA. Trimming took 1 base from V and 1 from J; bases not matched to a gene: 0. CDR3: CASSLGLAGGTDTQYF. CDR3 nucleotide sequence: TGTGCCAGCAGCTTAGGACTAGCGGGGGGCACAGATACGCAGTATTTT.

The rearrangement joins TRBV7-2 to TRBJ2-1, with D possibly TRBD1 on 5 matching bases. The CDR3 spans 15 residues. The germline V gene encodes CDR1 SGHTA and CDR2 FQGNSA. Trimming left V 0 bases short and J 9 bases short, with 15 bases between. The CDR3: CASSLATASGAEQFF. In DNA, the CDR3 is TGTGCCAGCAGCTTAGCGACAGCTAGTGGGGCTGAGCAGTTCTTC.

This chain joins TRBV2 and TRBJ1-3, with D perhaps matching TRBD1 (6 bases). Germline CDR1 is SNHLY and CDR2 is FYNNEI. There are 16 residues in the CDR3. V was cut by 5 bases and J by 0 bases, with 14 bases left in between. The CDR3 region has the DNA TGTGCCAGCAGTCCCTCCGGGACAAGCTCTGGAAACACCATATATTTT. Translated: CASSPSGTSSGNTIYF.

V usage is TRBV7-9 and J usage is TRBJ1-6; D uncertain. Germline V gene data show CDR1 as SEHNR and CDR2 as FQNEAQ (reference sequence). V shed 3 bases and J shed 0 bases, with 9 bases lying between them. The CDR3 length is 16 residues. The DNA for the CDR3 is TGTGCCAGCAGCTTCTTGCCTAGCTCCTATAATTCACCCCTCCACTTT. It is translated as CASSFLPSSYNSPLHF. Full variable domain (rest looked up from reference TRBV7-9 and TRBJ1-6): DTGVSQNPRHKITKRGQNVTFRCDPISEHNRLYWYRQTLGQGPEFLTYFQNEAQLEKSRLLSDRFSAERPKGSFSTLEIQRTEQGDSAMYLCASSFLPSSYNSPLHFGNGTRLTVT.

For this clone: The sample holds other DNA sequences that translate to the same CDR3. This sequence joins TRBV5-1 and TRBJ1-2; no clear D gene. Germline loops: CDR1 SGHRS, CDR2 YFSETQ. The CDR3 is 12 amino acids. Between the trimmed V and J ends, which lost 2 bases and 8 bases, there was a span of 10 bases. The CDR3 sequence is CASSLEQYGYTF. The CDR3 DNA sequence: TGCGCCAGCAGCTTAGAACAGTACGGCTACACCTTC.